This T cell receptor (beta chain) came from a study of blood T cell repertoires in COVID-19. Study details: Collection of acute and convalescent COVID-19 samples took place in the United States, Italy and Spain.

TCRdb keeps only in-frame clones here, not all; method: immunoSEQ multiplex PCR. The sample shows about 70,000 clones, approximately 91% of them seen only once. Trimming left V 1 base short and J 7 bases short, with 10 bases between. Germline V gene lookup returns CDR1 LNHNV and CDR2 YYDKDF (reference sequence). The CDR3 sequence is 14 residues long. The specimen sequenced was peripheral blood. The chain is built from TRBV15 and TRBJ2-2; tentative D call: TRBD1 (5 bases). The sequence came from a man between 50 and 59 years old with COVID-19, enrolled during active disease. CDR3 nucleotide sequence: TGTGCCACCAGCAGAGTATCAGGGAACGGGGAGCTGTTTTTT. Protein: CATSRVSGNGELFF.